This TCR beta chain originates from a study of T-cell memory formation after mild COVID-19 (dated by TCRdb to 2020 to 2023). General notes on the study: Most TCR sequence clusters were specific to one of the two donors. The cohort was made up of two young adult volunteers, one female and one male, who were previously healthy. T-cell clones expanding and contracting after mild COVID-19 in two donors were tracked by longitudinal TCRalpha and TCRbeta repertoire sequencing.

Instrument on record: Illumina NovaSeq 6000. Using 5'RACE with constant-segment primers, TCRalpha and TCRbeta cDNA libraries were constructed, with sample barcodes and unique molecular identifiers added in the process. Trizol reagent was used to extract RNA from every sample. Amplification of the libraries took two PCR steps, and the second step added a second sample barcode plus Illumina TruSeq adapters. The libraries were sequenced on an Illumina NovaSeq using 2 x 150 bp paired-end reads. Turning to the authors' computational methods: The reads were demultiplexed and collapsed into UMI-guided consensus sequences using migec v1.2.7. Using mixcr v2.1.11, the UMI consensuses were aligned to TRA and TRB V and J templates and assembled into clonotypes. Expanded or contracted clonotypes were those called significant by both edgeR and NoisET, with noise models trained on biological replicates. edgeR calls used a false discovery rate-adjusted p below 0.01 and a log2 fold-change threshold of 1. As an exploratory analysis of dynamics, max-normalized trajectories of the 1000 most abundant clonotypes were examined by PCA with hierarchical clustering. Each responding clone was given a CD4 or CD8 phenotype based on the CD4+ and CD8+ repertoires, which had been sequenced separately. TCRdb reworked the public reads: Q25 trimming with fastp, MiXCR clone assembly, productive beta chains retained. All rows with the same CDR3 protein become a single entry with the most common DNA and genes. The V and J calls and clone size are TCRdb's, not the authors'. The sample includes 350,000 to 450,000 distinct CDR3 sequences, with roughly 14% observed a single time. The ten most abundant clones make up roughly a fifth of the sample.

The germline V gene yields MNHEY for CDR1 and SVGEGT for CDR2. Trimming leaves V shorter by 8 bases and J shorter by 10 bases, with the junction holding 11 bases beyond the gene matches. The CDR3 sequence holds 14 residues, the cysteine and phenylalanine included. Only the CDR3 region is kept as DNA, spanning 42 bases read in frame from base 1. What the work shows at the level of the full study, not this receptor alone: Clones that contracted from day 15 to 85 showed balanced CD4/CD8 phenotypes, whereas a second wave of clones that expanded from day 15 to 37 leaned towards CD4+. The detection of some responding clones in pre-infection memory suggests that pre-existing cross-reactive memory T cells joined the SARS-CoV-2 response. SARS-CoV-2 specificity of the second-wave clones peaking on day 37 was not confirmed. The study included only a couple of mild cases, and larger cohorts that include severe cases with pre-infection samples were judged to be necessary. Contracting CD4+ clones appeared mostly in the CM and EM memory subsets, whereas CD8+ clones were enriched in EMRA.

Ficoll-Paque density gradient centrifugation was the method used to isolate PBMCs. This clonotype was recorded a few times. Its cognate antigen has yet to be identified. Within one base of it there is no much larger clone, and no base qualities were kept. The chain is made from TRBV6-2 or TRBV6-3 and TRBJ2-1, and TRBD2 aligns with 10 junction nucleotides. The sequence derives from a man aged 18 to 35 who had mild COVID-19 (a few samples of this study predate the infection). The sample titles of this study are shuffled in the database, so cell type and time point are left out; the donor was told from shared clones. The sample consisted of PBMCs or a T cell subset sorted from them (not recorded which). The CDR3 in this case is CASSGAGGAREQFF. The DNA is TGTGCCAGCTCGGGAGCGGGGGGGGCCAGGGAGCAGTTCTTC.